This T cell receptor (beta chain) stems from a study of T cells after yellow fever vaccination. Study-wide findings and caveats: Booster sampling recovered most clones from primary vaccination (approximately 97% CD4, around 88% CD8). Contamination by abundant bulk-population clonotypes could be present in FACS-sorted repertoires.

Template-switching 5'RACE yielded the TCR cDNA; a universal primer site and UMIs were added in the process. TCRdb analysed the 5' RACE reads with MiXCR anew, one entry per CDR3 protein. The sample lists more than 95,000 distinct CDR3 sequences, about 8.4% occurring once. Remarks on this clonotype: What it recognizes is unknown.

The receptor comes from a man younger than 30 who received the YFV17D yellow fever vaccine. Sequenced here: CD8+ T cells sorted from PBMCs, sampled on the day of the yellow fever booster vaccination.

The CDR3 sequence: CASRQRQVLEKLFF. The CDR3 coding sequence is TGTGCCAGCAGGCAGCGCCAAGTTCTCGAAAAACTGTTTTTT. The chain is built from TRBV6-2 or TRBV6-3 and TRBJ1-4; D not resolved. Germline values: CDR1 MNHEY, CDR2 SVGEGT. The ends were cut back, 6 bases at V and 8 bases at J, with 16 bases in the middle. The CDR3 spans 14 residues.